These T cell receptor beta chains were read from a single sample in a study of cytomegalovirus exposure and HLA in healthy donors. Sequencing used immunoSEQ multiplex PCR; TCRdb keeps in-frame clones, though not all of them. The sample lists some 100,000 clones, roughly 84% occurring once. Sequenced input: PBMCs. Every receptor here comes from a young man in good health and CMV-seronegative. The conserved cysteine and the conserved F or W are not part of the CDR3 here. A D gene is named only where the DNA matches it firmly. Clone size is stated in some rows and not others, as once, few, many or a class when expanded.

v_call: TRBV29-1
clone_size: NA
j_call: TRBJ1-2
d_call: NA
cdr3_aa: SAKGIGYGYT

v_call: TRBV7-9
clone_size: NA
j_call: TRBJ2-1
d_call: TRBD2
cdr3_aa: ASSSPGLAGGWEQF

v_call: TRBV28
clone_size: NA
j_call: TRBJ1-1
d_call: NA
cdr3_aa: ASRREFSGTEAF

v_call: TRBV6-5
clone_size: few
j_call: TRBJ1-3
d_call: TRBD1
cdr3_aa: ASSHRGTGNTIY

v_call: TRBV10-3
clone_size: NA
j_call: TRBJ2-7
d_call: NA
cdr3_aa: AISSFTGEQY

v_call: TRBV10-1
clone_size: once
j_call: TRBJ1-2
d_call: NA
cdr3_aa: ASSEWRAYGYT

v_call: TRBV5-4
clone_size: NA
j_call: TRBJ2-7
d_call: NA
cdr3_aa: ASSLEMGPVGEQY

v_call: TRBV27
clone_size: NA
j_call: TRBJ2-2
d_call: TRBD1
cdr3_aa: ASSPGQGVTGELF

v_call: TRBV5-1
clone_size: few
j_call: TRBJ1-1
d_call: NA
cdr3_aa: ASTFQGGTNTEAF

v_call: TRBV6-8
clone_size: NA
j_call: TRBJ2-7
d_call: TRBD2
cdr3_aa: ASSRIEREGSYEQY

v_call: TRBV5-1
clone_size: NA
j_call: TRBJ1-5
d_call: NA
cdr3_aa: ASSSGQEGNQPQH

v_call: TRBV2
clone_size: NA
j_call: TRBJ2-5
d_call: NA
cdr3_aa: ASSDIGAARETQY

v_call: TRBV28
clone_size: NA
j_call: TRBJ1-2
d_call: TRBD1
cdr3_aa: ASSPRTGGNYGYT

v_call: TRBV28
clone_size: NA
j_call: TRBJ2-7
d_call: NA
cdr3_aa: ASSLEYEQY

v_call: TRBV2
clone_size: few
j_call: TRBJ1-1
d_call: NA
cdr3_aa: AKSPTNTEAF

v_call: TRBV7-2
clone_size: NA
j_call: TRBJ2-1
d_call: TRBD2
cdr3_aa: ASSFELLAGAHNEQF

v_call: TRBV30
clone_size: NA
j_call: TRBJ2-7
d_call: NA
cdr3_aa: AWSVRDEQY

v_call: TRBV12-5
clone_size: NA
j_call: TRBJ1-1
d_call: NA
cdr3_aa: ASARTGLNTEAF

v_call: TRBV19
clone_size: NA
j_call: TRBJ2-3
d_call: NA
cdr3_aa: ASSIGLLTDTQY

v_call: TRBV5-1
clone_size: NA
j_call: TRBJ1-1
d_call: NA
cdr3_aa: ASSLRTVSLMNTEAF

v_call: TRBV9
clone_size: once
j_call: TRBJ1-2
d_call: NA
cdr3_aa: ASSVGQGNYGYT

v_call: TRBV7-2
clone_size: NA
j_call: TRBJ2-1
d_call: NA
cdr3_aa: ASTFSAAYNEQF

v_call: TRBV7-8
clone_size: NA
j_call: TRBJ1-5
d_call: NA
cdr3_aa: ASSVRVGGRDQPQH

v_call: TRBV2
clone_size: NA
j_call: TRBJ1-1
d_call: NA
cdr3_aa: ASSERPGQNTEAF

v_call: TRBV12-5
clone_size: NA
j_call: TRBJ2-1
d_call: TRBD1
cdr3_aa: ASGLVPKGQARVYNEQF

v_call: TRBV6-5
clone_size: NA
j_call: TRBJ1-1
d_call: NA
cdr3_aa: ASIPSGERRAEAF

v_call: TRBV5-1
clone_size: once
j_call: TRBJ2-1
d_call: TRBD2
cdr3_aa: ASSLGAGVVNEQF

v_call: TRBV29-1
clone_size: NA
j_call: TRBJ1-2
d_call: TRBD1
cdr3_aa: SVAGQGVDGYT

v_call: TRBV2
clone_size: few
j_call: TRBJ2-5
d_call: NA
cdr3_aa: ASSEQQGIETQY

v_call: TRBV30
clone_size: NA
j_call: TRBJ2-5
d_call: NA
cdr3_aa: ALAGGIKTQY

v_call: TRBV6-5
clone_size: few
j_call: TRBJ1-1
d_call: NA
cdr3_aa: ASRSSTEAF

v_call: TRBV30
clone_size: NA
j_call: TRBJ2-3
d_call: TRBD2
cdr3_aa: AWSVGGSTDTQY

v_call: TRBV19
clone_size: NA
j_call: TRBJ1-1
d_call: NA
cdr3_aa: ASIQLGRVNTEAF

v_call: TRBV7-9
clone_size: NA
j_call: TRBJ1-4
d_call: NA
cdr3_aa: ASSSRASREKLF

v_call: TRBV19
clone_size: NA
j_call: TRBJ2-1
d_call: TRBD2
cdr3_aa: ASSIRASGYNEQF

v_call: TRBV28
clone_size: once
j_call: TRBJ2-7
d_call: NA
cdr3_aa: ASSLGQGSYEQY

v_call: TRBV10-3
clone_size: NA
j_call: TRBJ2-1
d_call: TRBD2
cdr3_aa: AISESGSGISYNEQF

v_call: TRBV28
clone_size: NA
j_call: TRBJ2-1
d_call: NA
cdr3_aa: ASMRSSNEQF

v_call: TRBV27
clone_size: NA
j_call: TRBJ2-3
d_call: NA
cdr3_aa: ASSGFTDTQY

v_call: TRBV28
clone_size: NA
j_call: TRBJ2-3
d_call: NA
cdr3_aa: ASNPNKSGRVDTQY

v_call: TRBV4-1
clone_size: once
j_call: TRBJ2-3
d_call: TRBD1
cdr3_aa: ASSQRTGASTDTQY

v_call: TRBV27
clone_size: NA
j_call: TRBJ2-7
d_call: NA
cdr3_aa: ASSSSFPGSGVSYEQY

v_call: TRBV28
clone_size: NA
j_call: TRBJ1-1
d_call: NA
cdr3_aa: ASCYSVAEAF

v_call: TRBV30
clone_size: NA
j_call: TRBJ2-1
d_call: NA
cdr3_aa: AWSGGGNEF

v_call: TRBV5-1
clone_size: NA
j_call: TRBJ2-7
d_call: NA
cdr3_aa: ASTRSGFAYEQY

v_call: TRBV2
clone_size: NA
j_call: TRBJ1-5
d_call: NA
cdr3_aa: ASSVWSGGASNQPQH

v_call: TRBV6-5
clone_size: NA
j_call: TRBJ2-3
d_call: TRBD1
cdr3_aa: ASSYDRGSQDTQY

v_call: TRBV19
clone_size: NA
j_call: TRBJ2-1
d_call: TRBD2
cdr3_aa: ASRIAGGNEQF

v_call: TRBV6-1
clone_size: NA
j_call: TRBJ1-2
d_call: TRBD1
cdr3_aa: ASSEKGGGSFYGYT

v_call: TRBV19
clone_size: NA
j_call: TRBJ2-1
d_call: NA
cdr3_aa: ASSIDIATGSIWAYNEQF

v_call: TRBV7-9
clone_size: NA
j_call: TRBJ2-7
d_call: NA
cdr3_aa: ASSFNYEQY

v_call: TRBV6-1
clone_size: NA
j_call: TRBJ1-1
d_call: TRBD1
cdr3_aa: ASSHRDRGEAF

v_call: TRBV6-1
clone_size: NA
j_call: TRBJ2-7
d_call: NA
cdr3_aa: ASSAAQGYEQY

v_call: TRBV27
clone_size: once
j_call: TRBJ2-1
d_call: NA
cdr3_aa: ASSVGGGHNEQF